This T cell receptor (beta chain) is from a study of blood T cell repertoires in COVID-19. Per the study methods: Amplification from reference gene primers served as the basis for estimated nucleated cell counts. Measured with immunoSEQ multiplex PCR; TCRdb has only the in-frame clones, and not every one. The DNA gave D and trimming, while V, J and clone size come from that table. The profile shows about 330,000 clones, roughly nine tenths of them singletons. Individuals aged roughly 18 to 95 years were recruited from approximately 22 US areas. Self-reported history from a screening survey and questionnaire set each donor's cohort. Germline V CDR1 and CDR2: MNHNY, SVGAGI (reference sequence). The CDR3 length is 13 residues. V was pared by 2 bases and J by 4 bases, with 6 bases between.

V is TRBV6-6 and J is TRBJ1-5; no clear D. The sequence derives from a woman aged 25 to 39 who had recovered from COVID-19. Input material: PBMCs or T cells enriched from blood (not recorded which). Here the CDR3 reads CASSYGGNQPQHF. DNA for the CDR3: TGTGCCAGCAGTTACGGCGGGAATCAGCCCCAGCATTTT.